This T cell receptor beta chain is from a study of blood T cell repertoires in COVID-19. About the research overall: Spain, Italy and the United States supplied samples that represented acute and convalescent COVID-19. Sample material is recorded as cDNA or gDNA derived from T cells, B-cell-depleted T cells, or PBMCs.

CDR1 DFQATT and CDR2 SNEGSKA come from the germline V gene (reference sequence). V was pared by 3 bases and J by 2 bases, with 11 bases between. The CDR3 spans 13 residues. In the original workflow: Reference gene primers were amplified, and this amplification served to estimate nucleated cell counts. Some clones are missing from TCRdb's copy, which holds only in-frame ones; the method was immunoSEQ multiplex PCR. That table is the source of V, J and clone size, and D and trimming were worked out from the DNA. Altogether around 240,000 clones are present, 65% to 90% being singletons, with the ten largest covering around 7.2%.

Specimen: peripheral blood. The sequence derives from a woman in her 50s with acute or convalescent COVID-19. The rearrangement links TRBV20-1 to TRBJ2-7; maybe TRBD1 (7 bases). The CDR3, as DNA: TGCAGTGCTAGTGGAGGGACAGCCTACGAGCAGTACTTC. It yields the protein CSASGGTAYEQYF.